These 26 T cell receptor beta chains were all obtained from the same sample, sequenced in a study of blood T cell repertoires in COVID-19. Generated by immunoSEQ multiplex PCR, the TCRdb table keeps only in-frame clones and is missing some. The sample holds approximately 210,000 clones, roughly four fifths seen once. The sequencing input was peripheral blood. The receptors shown here come from a woman over 75 with COVID-19, enrolled during active disease.

This chain uses TRBV9 with TRBJ2-5, with TRBD2 as a possible D gene (8 bases). The germline V and J ends were trimmed by 0 bases and 5 bases, with 17 bases remaining between them. This CDR3 has 16 residues. Germline V CDR1 and CDR2: SGDLS, YYNGEE. DNA of the CDR3: TGTGCCAGCAGCGTAGGGAGACAGGGCGGGGGGGAGACCCAGTACTTC. This encodes CASSVGRQGGGETQYF.

The chain combines TRBV6-5 with TRBJ2-7; TRBD2 matches at 9 bases. This CDR3 spans 13 amino acids. Trimming cost V 9 bases and J 0 bases; bases outside gene matches: 3. Per the germline V gene, CDR1 is MNHEY and CDR2 is SVGAGI. The CDR3, as DNA: TGTGCCAGTGGCGGGGGGGCCTCCTACGAGCAGTACTTC. Its protein is CASGGGASYEQYF.

In this sample, this clone turned up once. V gene TRBV4-1 combines with J gene TRBJ1-1, with 9 bases aligning to TRBD1. Germline loops: CDR1 MGHRA, CDR2 YSYEKL. The CDR3 has 17 amino acids. Trimming took 2 bases from V and 4 from J; bases not matched to a gene: 11. This CDR3 is CASSQPDRGSRSTEAFF. The CDR3 DNA sequence: TGCGCCAGCAGCCAACCGGACAGGGGCTCAAGGAGCACTGAAGCTTTCTTT.

The chain has TRBV15 and TRBJ2-5; D is ambiguous. The V end was cut by 4 bases, the J end by 4 bases, with 10 bases between. Germline-derived CDR1 and CDR2 are LNHNV and YYDKDF (reference sequence). This CDR3 region has 13 residues. DNA for the CDR3: TGTGCCACCAGCACCCGTCTTAGAGAGACCCAGTACTTC. This codes for CATSTRLRETQYF.

The V and J genes are TRBV7-2 and TRBJ1-4; D is uncertain. V was trimmed by 8 bases and J by 10 bases, leaving 17 bases between them. Germline V lookup: CDR1 SGHTA, CDR2 FQGNSA. The CDR3 consists of 13 residues. The CDR3 bases are TGTGCCAGCGGAGCCCCCGGGGTCCGAAAACTGTTTTTT. This gives the protein CASGAPGVRKLFF.

This clone occurred a few times. The chain is built from TRBV24-1 and TRBJ1-6, with D unclear. With 4 bases removed from V and 5 bases from J, the gap between germline ends came to 20 bases. Looked up from germline, CDR1 is KGHDR and CDR2 is SFDVKD. CDR3 size: 18 residues. CDR3 region: CATSDRDSRSENNSPLHF. In DNA form, the CDR3 reads TGTGCCACCAGTGACCGAGACTCTAGGTCGGAGAATAATTCACCCCTCCACTTT.

The V call is TRBV7-2, the J call TRBJ1-4; D is unclear. The CDR3 runs to 15 residues. Between the trimmed V and J ends, which lost 3 bases and 0 bases, there was a span of 8 bases. CDR1 and CDR2 (germline): SGHTA, FQGNSA. The CDR3 spells CASSLNGATNEKLFF. CDR3 nucleotide sequence: TGTGCCAGCAGCTTGAATGGAGCAACTAATGAAAAACTGTTTTTT.

This chain links TRBV14 with TRBJ2-1; tentatively, D is TRBD2 (6 bases). Germline-derived CDR1 and CDR2 are SGHDN and FVKESK. V was clipped by 4 bases and J by 0 bases, with 13 bases between them. The length of the CDR3 is 16 residues. The CDR3 DNA reads as TGTGCCAGCAGCCGACTAGTCTTAACCTCCTACAATGAGCAGTTCTTC. Translating it yields CASSRLVLTSYNEQFF.

V usage is TRBV2 and J usage is TRBJ1-6; 9 nucleotides align to TRBD1. Per germline, CDR1 SNHLY and CDR2 FYNNEI. This CDR3 comprises 15 residues. J gave up 11 bases and V 6 bases, and 11 bases lay outside the gene matches. The CDR3 DNA reads as TGTGCCAGCAGCGAGCGCGACAGGGGGTCGACACCCCTCCACTTT. This sequence encodes CASSERDRGSTPLHF. Together with reference TRBV2 and TRBJ1-6, the CDR3 gives the full variable domain: EPEVTQTPSHQVTQMGQEVILRCVPISNHLYFYWYRQILGQKVEFLVSFYNNEISEKSEIFDDQFSVERPDGSNFTLKIRSTKLEDSAMYFCASSERDRGSTPLHFGNGTRLTVT.

This clone appeared once. V and J are TRBV24-1 and TRBJ1-5, with D maybe TRBD1 (5 bases). The germline CDR1 and CDR2 sequences are KGHDR and SFDVKD. The CDR3 extends over 13 amino acids. The V end lost 9 bases, the J end lost 5 bases, and 13 bases lay between the germline ends. This CDR3 is CATGQGRDQPQHF. DNA of the CDR3: TGTGCCACCGGACAAGGACGTGATCAGCCCCAGCATTTT.

The CDR3 DNA follows: TGTGCCAGCAGCGGGTGGGGGGCTAATGAAAAACTGTTTTTT. It specifies CASSGWGANEKLFF. The chain uses TRBV3-1 (or the pseudogene TRBV3-2) and TRBJ1-4; a weak D match, TRBD1 (5 bases). V lost 5 bases to trimming and J lost 3 bases, with 10 bases between them. CDR3 size: 14 residues. Germline-derived CDR1 and CDR2 are LGHDT and YNNKEL (reference sequence).

This chain connects TRBV5-4 to TRBJ1-3, with 11 bases identical to TRBD1. The CDR3 consists of 16 residues. The germline CDR1 and CDR2 sequences are SGHNT and YYREEE (reference sequence). The V gene end was trimmed by 4 bases and the J gene end by 1 base; junction bases not matched to a gene: 4. Written as DNA, the CDR3 is TGTGCCAGCAGCCCCGGACAGGGGGCATCTGGAAACACCATATATTTT. This codes for CASSPGQGASGNTIYF.

This clone was counted once. This chain connects TRBV5-4 to TRBJ2-5; possibly TRBD2 for D (5 bases). In germline, CDR1 is SGHNT, CDR2 YYREEE (reference sequence). CDR3 length equals 14 residues. The ends were cut back, 6 bases at V and 7 bases at J, with 19 bases in the middle. CDR3 amino acids: CASKVAGSLGTQYF. CDR3 in DNA: TGTGCCAGCAAGGTGGCGGGCAGCCTGGGGACCCAGTACTTC.

CDR3 in DNA: TGTGCCAGCACCAACGGAGGGATTAGTTCACCCCTCCACTTT. This translates into CASTNGGISSPLHF. This chain uses TRBV6-5 with TRBJ1-6; no reliable D call. V dropped 7 bases and J dropped 9 bases, with 16 bases sitting between them. Per germline, CDR1 MNHEY and CDR2 SVGAGI. The CDR3 extends over 14 amino acids.

The J gene is TRBJ1-1, the V gene TRBV28; 8 bases fit TRBD1. CDR3 length equals 13 residues. CDR1 and CDR2 from the germline V gene are MDHEN and SYDVKM. V lost 7 bases, J lost 8 bases, and 9 bases stayed unmatched. The CDR3 sequence: CASTGDRTGEAFF. CDR3 nucleotide sequence: TGTGCCAGCACCGGGGACAGGACGGGGGAAGCTTTCTTT. The variable domain in full, with the rest retrieved from reference TRBV28 and TRBJ1-1, is DVKVTQSSRYLVKRTGEKVFLECVQDMDHENMFWYRQDPGLGLRLIYFSYDVKMKEKGDIPEGYSVSREKKERFSLILESASTNQTSMYLCASTGDRTGEAFFGQGTRLTVV.

The J gene is TRBJ2-1, the V gene TRBV5-5, with TRBD2 matching 7 bases. The CDR3 sequence is 15 residues long. CDR1 is SGHKS, CDR2 YYEKEE, per germline (reference sequence). V lost 3 bases, J lost 8 bases, and 11 bases stayed unmatched. This chain's CDR3 is CASSSLAGARDEQFF. The DNA for the CDR3 is TGTGCCAGCAGCTCGCTCGCGGGAGCTAGGGATGAGCAGTTCTTC.

The rearrangement links TRBV11-2 to TRBJ2-7; D is unresolved. Germline lookup yields CDR1 SGHAT and CDR2 FQNNGV. The CDR3 contains 14 residues. V lost 1 base, J lost 2 bases, and 9 bases lay in between. This chain's CDR3 is CASSLVFTAYEQYF. DNA for the CDR3: TGTGCCAGCAGCTTAGTCTTTACAGCCTACGAGCAGTACTTC.

This sequence joins TRBV6-2 or TRBV6-3 and TRBJ2-5, with 15 nucleotides matching TRBD2. Germline V gene lookup returns CDR1 MNHEY and CDR2 SVGEGT. V shed 4 bases and J 5 bases; nucleotides not matched to a gene: 2. CDR3 length: 15 amino acids. Here the CDR3 DNA reads TGTGCCAGCAGTTGGGGGACTAGCGGGAGGGAGACCCAGTACTTC. Translating gives CASSWGTSGRETQYF.

The chain is built from TRBV13 and TRBJ2-7; 7 positions match TRBD1. The CDR3 has 15 residues. The junction had 10 bases not matched to a gene; V was cut back by 4 bases and J by 4 bases. CDR1 and CDR2 (germline): PRHDT, FYEKMQ (reference sequence). CDR3 protein: CASSSSPGQTYEQYF. CDR3 sequence (DNA): TGTGCCAGCAGCTCCTCCCCGGGACAGACATACGAGCAGTACTTC.

The chain carries TRBV3-1 (or the pseudogene TRBV3-2) and TRBJ1-6; possibly TRBD1 for D (6 bases). The CDR3 length is 17 residues. Germline-derived CDR1 and CDR2 are LGHDT and YNNKEL (reference sequence). V shed 5 bases and J shed 6 bases, with 20 bases lying between them. CDR3 bases: TGTGCCAGCAGCGTCTCGGGAGGGGGTGGCACTAATTCACCCCTCCACTTT. As protein: CASSVSGGGGTNSPLHF.

The chain couples TRBV5-1 to TRBJ2-7; 9 nucleotides agree with TRBD1. The CDR3 runs to 15 residues. Germline V gives CDR1 SGHRS, CDR2 YFSETQ. With V trimmed by 3 bases and J by 3 bases, 7 bases remained unmatched. The CDR3 reads CASSSIPGQGYEQYF. DNA of the CDR3: TGCGCCAGCAGCTCCATCCCGGGACAGGGCTACGAGCAGTACTTC.

The chain is built from TRBV5-1 and TRBJ1-5, with a possible D match to TRBD1 (6 bases). Trimming cost V 4 bases and J 2 bases, with 10 bases left between them. The CDR3 loop spans 14 amino acids. Germline CDR1 SGHRS, CDR2 YFSETQ. The CDR3 DNA reads as TGCGCCAGCAGCGTGGCAGGGGGCAATCAGCCCCAGCATTTT. It is translated as CASSVAGGNQPQHF.

The rearrangement uses TRBV2 and TRBJ1-1; D gene unclear. Germline V gene lookup returns CDR1 SNHLY and CDR2 FYNNEI. The CDR3 has 13 amino acids. Trimming stripped 4 bases from V and 1 base from J, with 7 bases between. CDR3 residues: CASSARGNTEAFF. The CDR3 nucleotides read TGTGCCAGCAGTGCCCGGGGGAACACTGAAGCTTTCTTT.

This clone was picked up one time. The V call is TRBV15, the J call TRBJ2-2; D is unresolved. CDR1 and CDR2 from the germline V gene are LNHNV and YYDKDF (reference sequence). CDR3 length: 13 amino acids. The V and J ends lost 5 bases and 6 bases respectively, with 10 bases between them. For the CDR3, the DNA is TGTGCCACCAGCCCCCTAGGCGCCGGGGAGCTGTTTTTT. Translating it yields CATSPLGAGELFF.

The chain employs TRBV5-1 and TRBJ1-6; no clear D. This CDR3 has 14 residues. V dropped 1 base and J dropped 8 bases, with 10 bases sitting between them. Germline V gives CDR1 SGHRS, CDR2 YFSETQ. CDR3: CASSLYGRDSPLHF. CDR3 DNA sequence: TGCGCCAGCAGCTTGTACGGTCGGGATTCACCCCTCCACTTT.

The chain recombines TRBV24-1 with TRBJ2-2, with 7 nucleotides matching TRBD1. The CDR3 is made up of 14 amino acids. From germline, CDR1 is KGHDR and CDR2 SFDVKD. The J segment lost 1 base and the V segment lost 7 bases, leaving 2 bases of the junction unmatched. Written as DNA, the CDR3 is TGTGCCACCAGGGGACAGAGGAACACCGGGGAGCTGTTTTTT. Amino acids: CATRGQRNTGELFF.